This T cell receptor beta chain was documented in a study of monozygotic twins with inflammatory bowel disease. General study findings and limits: Results did not support any single strong IBD-associated signal or clonotype. Possibly because of limited power, concordant and discordant twins showed no difference in repertoire similarity.

On this clonotype itself: What it binds is not known.

Germline assignment: CDR1 SGHVS and CDR2 FQNEAQ. The CDR3 runs 18 residues. TCRdb derives one entry per CDR3 protein from the 5' RACE reads, leaving out DNA. The table counts approximately 380,000 distinct CDR3 sequences; 2.6% lies in the top ten. The sample taken for sequencing was blood. The clonotype was recovered from a human donor with ulcerative colitis or Crohn's disease, or a healthy co-twin of an affected twin (not recorded which). The chain employs TRBV7-8 and TRBJ2-3; TCRdb returns TRBD2, unconfirmable since there is no DNA. The chain's CDR3 is CASSPVPLAGIKKDTQYF.